These 27 T cell receptor beta chains came from one sample sequenced in a study of prognosis after radiotherapy for stage I lung cancer. Using two-round multiplex PCR, the authors amplified TCR beta CDR3 from genomic DNA. The authors ran first-round PCR with primers specific to each TRBV and TRBJ gene. MiXCR, applied by TCRdb to the multiplex PCR reads, yields one record per CDR3 protein. Of about 31,000 distinct CDR3 sequences detected, 25% to 40% appear once; the ten largest clones hold around 35%. The source material was PBMCs, sampled before or after stereotactic body radiation therapy (not recorded which). The receptors come from a donor aged 50 or older with non-small cell lung cancer.

To note about this clonotype: A far larger clone is just one base off, so this is likely a read error. The chain has TRBV6-8 and TRBJ2-7; 9 bases agree with TRBD1. Germline CDR1 is MNHGY and CDR2 is SAAAGT. The CDR3 is 14 amino acids. The J segment lost 6 bases and the V segment lost 6 bases, leaving 9 bases of the junction unmatched. Here the CDR3 reads CASRETGGRGEQYF. CDR3 bases: TGTGCCAGCAGAGAGACAGGGGGAAGGGGCGAGCAGTACTTC.

This clonotype was observed once. A clone one base away is much larger, so this may be a read error. The chain recombines TRBV9 with TRBJ2-7; D is unclear. In germline, CDR1 is SGDLS, CDR2 YYNGEE. The CDR3 totals 14 residues. With 0 bases removed from V and 4 bases from J, the gap between germline ends came to 11 bases. The CDR3 spells CASSVGPRLYEQYF. CDR3 in DNA: TGTGCCAGCAGCGTAGGCCCTCGTTTGTACGAGCAGTACTTC.

For this clonotype: This clone may be a read error of a much larger clone one base away. The genes are TRBV12-3 or TRBV12-4 and TRBJ2-5, with D tentatively TRBD1 (6 bases). Trimming took 4 bases from V and 2 from J, leaving 14 bases between them. This CDR3 is built from 15 residues. CDR3 in DNA: TGTGCCAGCAGTTCGGGACATGTAGCACAAGAGACCCAGTACTTC. Translated, it gives CASSSGHVAQETQYF.

At least ten counts were recorded for this clonotype. The rearrangement links TRBV6-5 to TRBJ2-1; a weak D match, TRBD2 (6 bases). The CDR3 is 16 residues long. V lost 2 bases and J 1 base, leaving 12 bases between the germline ends. Per germline, CDR1 MNHEY and CDR2 SVGAGI. In DNA form, the CDR3 reads TGTGCCAGCAGTTACGACTGGGAGGAGTCCTACAATGAGCAGTTCTTC. Protein sequence: CASSYDWEESYNEQFF.

This clonotype was seen a single time. The germline gene is not matched at one end of the junction; a read error may be the cause. The chain uses TRBV6-2 or TRBV6-3 and TRBJ1-5, with D perhaps TRBD1 (5 bases). CDR1 is MNHEY, CDR2 SVGEGT, per germline. The CDR3 is 15 residues long. The CDR3 bases are TGTGTCAGCAGTGACCGACAGAGGAGCAATCAGCCCCAGCATTTT. Its protein is CVSSDRQRSNQPQHF.

This clonotype was counted at least ten times. In nucleotides, the CDR3 is TGTGCCATAAGCGGGGGCGAGACCGGGGAGACCCAGTACTTC. It translates to CAISGGETGETQYF. The chain is built from TRBV10-3 and TRBJ2-5, with TRBD2 matching 8 bases. The ends lost 9 bases at V and 5 bases at J; junction bases unmatched: 11. This CDR3 comprises 14 residues. Germline V gene lookup returns CDR1 ENHRY and CDR2 SYGVKD.

This clonotype was recorded many times. In nucleotides, the CDR3 is TGTGCCAGCAGCTTAACAGCGGGAGATCCCGGTGAGCAGTTCTTC. Translating it yields CASSLTAGDPGEQFF. The rearrangement joins TRBV7-3 to TRBJ2-1, with 8 nucleotides matching TRBD2. The junction had 7 bases not matched to a gene; V was cut back by 0 bases and J by 9 bases. The CDR3 has 15 amino acids. The V gene's germline CDR1 is SGHTA and CDR2 FQGTGA.

Many counts were recorded for this clonotype. V gene TRBV29-1 combines with J gene TRBJ1-1; D is ambiguous. CDR3 length: 12 residues. The V gene's germline CDR1 is SQVTM and CDR2 ANQGSEA. Trimming left V 4 bases short and J 6 bases short, with 12 bases between. The CDR3 DNA is TGCAGCGTTGCTCGAGTTAGCGCTGAAGCTTTCTTT. The encoded protein is CSVARVSAEAFF.

The gene calls are TRBV4-1 and TRBJ2-7; tentative D call: TRBD1 (6 bases). The germline gives CDR1 MGHRA, CDR2 YSYEKL. Deletions cut 1 base from V and 6 bases from J, with 7 bases between. This CDR3 contains 12 residues. The CDR3 DNA reads as TGCGCCAGCAGCCAAGTAGGGGGCGAGCAGTACTTC. Protein sequence: CASSQVGGEQYF.

This clonotype was seen repeatedly, ten times or more. This chain uses TRBV2 with TRBJ1-4, with D unclear. The CDR3 consists of 14 residues. V was trimmed by 8 bases and J by 3 bases, leaving 13 bases between them. CDR1 SNHLY and CDR2 FYNNEI come from the germline V gene. This CDR3 reads CASRTRAANEKLFF. For the CDR3, the DNA is TGTGCCAGCCGAACCCGGGCGGCTAATGAAAAACTGTTTTTT.

This clonotype was detected only a few times. This sequence joins TRBV10-2 and TRBJ2-6; D unclear. The CDR3 consists of 15 residues. Germline CDR1 reads WSHSY; CDR2 reads SAAADI. Between the trimmed V and J ends, which lost 6 bases and 0 bases, there was a span of 9 bases. CDR3 sequence reads: CASRVPDSGANVLTF. The CDR3 DNA follows: TGCGCCAGCAGAGTCCCCGACTCTGGGGCCAACGTCCTGACTTTC.

The rearrangement uses TRBV20-1 and TRBJ2-4, with D possibly being TRBD2 (5 bases). The CDR3 loop spans 15 amino acids. Germline V gene data show CDR1 as DFQATT and CDR2 as SNEGSKA (reference sequence). V was cut by 5 bases and J by 0 bases, with 14 bases left in between. The CDR3 DNA reads TGCAGTGCTGAAGAAGGCCGGGAAGCCAAAAACATTCAGTACTTC. Translation: CSAEEGREAKNIQYF.

Many counts were recorded for this clonotype. This rearrangement joins TRBV20-1 to TRBJ2-6; 9 nucleotides line up with TRBD1. Germline lookup yields CDR1 DFQATT and CDR2 SNEGSKA (reference sequence). The CDR3 sequence is 15 residues long. J gave up 2 bases and V 1 base, and 0 bases lay outside the gene matches. DNA of the CDR3: TGCAGTGCTAGAGGACAGGGGGCTGGGGCCAACGTCCTGACTTTC. Protein sequence: CSARGQGAGANVLTF.

Concerning this clonotype itself: This may be a read error, as it is one base from a much larger clone. The V call is TRBV5-6, the J call TRBJ2-1, with 13 bases aligning to TRBD2. V gave up 6 bases and J gave up 7 bases; unmatched junction bases: 7. Germline loops: CDR1 SGHDT, CDR2 YYEEEE. This CDR3 is built from 15 residues. The CDR3, as DNA: TGTGCCAGCATCCCTTGGACTAGCGGGAGTAATGAGCAGTTCTTC. Protein: CASIPWTSGSNEQFF.

The gene calls are TRBV24-1 and TRBJ2-1, with D perhaps TRBD1 (6 bases). V was cut by 6 bases and J by 9 bases, with 23 bases left in between. The CDR3 totals 16 residues. Germline CDR1 KGHDR, CDR2 SFDVKD. CDR3 bases: TGTGCCACCAGTTATTCTCGGGGACACGGAGTGAGTGAGCAGTTCTTC. It translates to CATSYSRGHGVSEQFF.

This clonotype was found a few times. A read error may explain this, as a much larger clone is one base away. The rearrangement links TRBV10-2 to TRBJ2-7, with D uncertain. The CDR3 totals 12 residues. The germline V gene has CDR1 WSHSY and CDR2 SAAADI. V was trimmed by 3 bases and J by 7 bases, leaving 10 bases between them. The CDR3 sequence is CASSEYFGEQYF. CDR3 bases: TGCGCCAGCAGTGAATACTTCGGGGAGCAGTACTTC.

To note about this clonotype: It differs at one base from a far larger clone, so likely a read error. The V call is TRBV6-5, the J call TRBJ2-1, with D maybe TRBD2 (6 bases). The length of the CDR3 is 14 residues. Germline V gives CDR1 MNHEY, CDR2 SVGAGI. Trimming took off 10 bases at V and 1 base at J, with 14 bases between the two ends. The CDR3 is CAISTSRSYNEQFF. CDR3 bases: TGTGCCATCTCTACTAGCAGATCCTACAATGAGCAGTTCTTC.

The chain uses TRBV28 and TRBJ2-1, with TRBD1 matching 7 bases. Germline CDR1 reads MDHEN; CDR2 reads SYDVKM. CDR3 size: 15 residues. The ends lost 8 bases at V and 1 base at J; junction bases unmatched: 8. The CDR3 is CASHEGAVSYNEQFF. Here the CDR3 DNA reads TGTGCCAGCCACGAGGGGGCAGTTTCCTACAATGAGCAGTTCTTC. Together with reference TRBV28 and TRBJ2-1, the CDR3 gives the full variable domain: DVKVTQSSRYLVKRTGEKVFLECVQDMDHENMFWYRQDPGLGLRLIYFSYDVKMKEKGDIPEGYSVSREKKERFSLILESASTNQTSMYLCASHEGAVSYNEQFFGPGTRLTVL.

As concerns this clonotype: This may arise from a read error, as a much more abundant clone is one base away. The CDR3 sequence is CVSSPQGQASGETQYF. The CDR3 nucleotides are TGTGTCAGCAGTCCCCAGGGACAGGCCTCGGGGGAGACCCAGTACTTC. J is TRBJ2-5 and V is TRBV12-3 or TRBV12-4, with 8 positions matching TRBD1. CDR3 size: 16 residues.

In regard to this clonotype: A single base separates this from a much larger clone, so it may be a read error. The chain joins TRBV7-3 to TRBJ2-5; 12 nucleotides align to TRBD2. Germline V lookup: CDR1 SGHTA, CDR2 FQGTGA. The length of the CDR3 is 17 residues. After removal of 0 bases from V and 2 bases from J, the junction contained 4 bases not matched to a gene. CDR3: CASSLTVLAGGQETQYF. CDR3 nucleotide sequence: TGTGCCAGCAGCTTAACGGTACTAGCGGGAGGACAAGAGACCCAGTACTTC.

On this clonotype itself: Its ends do not fully match the called genes, so a read error is possible. This chain links TRBV20-1 with TRBJ2-5; 15 nucleotides agree with TRBD2. The CDR3 contains 19 residues. Germline V CDR1 and CDR2: DFQATT, SNEGSKA (reference sequence). CDR3 nucleotides: TGCAGTGCAAGGACTAGCGGGAGGGCGGACGAAGGAAGCTGTGAGACCCATTACTTC. Translation gives CSARTSGRADEGSCETHYF.

A word on this clonotype: A far larger clone is off by one base, so a read error is likely. The rearrangement links TRBV6-4 to TRBJ2-7; possibly TRBD2 for D (6 bases). Looked up from germline, CDR1 is MRHNA and CDR2 is SNTAGT. This CDR3 spans 13 amino acids. V was trimmed by 10 bases and J by 7 bases, leaving 20 bases between them. The CDR3: CATRKNSAGEQYF. The CDR3 coding sequence is TGTGCCACGAGAAAGAACTCCGCGGGGGAGCAGTACTTC.

Points on this clonotype: Just one base apart from a much larger clone, this may be a read error. This chain connects TRBV10-3 to TRBJ2-5; D unclear. Trimming cost V 4 bases and J 1 base, with 13 bases left between them. Germline V lookup: CDR1 ENHRY, CDR2 SYGVKD. CDR3 length equals 15 residues. CDR3 sequence reads: CAISVDPPVQETQYF. In DNA, the CDR3 is TGTGCCATCAGTGTTGACCCCCCGGTCCAAGAGACCCAGTACTTC.

This clonotype was recorded at least ten times. This rearrangement joins TRBV19 to TRBJ1-1, with a possible D match to TRBD1 (6 bases). Deletions cut 1 base from V and 4 bases from J, with 10 bases between. In germline, CDR1 is LNHDA, CDR2 SQIVND (reference sequence). CDR3 length: 14 residues. Written as DNA, the CDR3 is TGTGCCAGTAGTATAGCCAACAGGGTCACTGAAGCTTTCTTT. Its translation is CASSIANRVTEAFF.

This clonotype was counted many times. The chain has TRBV30 and TRBJ1-2; TRBD1 matches 9 bases. Germline loops: CDR1 GTSNPN, CDR2 SVGIG (reference sequence). There are 13 residues in the CDR3. Losses at the gene ends were 4 bases for V and 12 bases for J; bases not matched to a gene: 12. In nucleotides, the CDR3 is TGTGCCTGGACGGGGGACAGGGCCATCGCTGACACCTTC. Its protein is CAWTGDRAIADTF. Together with reference TRBV30 and TRBJ1-2, the CDR3 gives the full variable domain: SQTIHQWPATLVQPVGSPLSLECTVEGTSNPNLYWYRQAAGRGLQLLFYSVGIGQISSEVPQNLSASRPQDRQFILSSKKLLLSDSGFYLCAWTGDRAIADTFGSGTRLTVV.

On this clonotype itself: With a much larger clone just one base away, this may be a read error. CDR3 coding DNA: TGTGCCAGCAGTTCACCGGGACAGGGGTCCCCGAACACCGGGGATCTGCTTTTT. Translated: CASSSPGQGSPNTGDLLF. The rearrangement uses TRBV28 and TRBJ2-2, with 10 bases matching TRBD1. The CDR3 runs 18 residues. The V gene's germline CDR1 is MDHEN and CDR2 SYDVKM.

This clonotype has a count of ten or more. The chain carries TRBV7-9 and TRBJ2-5, with 7 nucleotides matching TRBD2. Trimming took 2 bases from V and 3 from J; bases not matched to a gene: 3. There are 14 residues in the CDR3. Germline CDR1 is SEHNR and CDR2 is FQNEAQ (reference sequence). DNA of the CDR3: TGTGCCAGCAGCTTAAGCGGGGCTAAAGAGACCCAGTACTTC. It translates to CASSLSGAKETQYF.